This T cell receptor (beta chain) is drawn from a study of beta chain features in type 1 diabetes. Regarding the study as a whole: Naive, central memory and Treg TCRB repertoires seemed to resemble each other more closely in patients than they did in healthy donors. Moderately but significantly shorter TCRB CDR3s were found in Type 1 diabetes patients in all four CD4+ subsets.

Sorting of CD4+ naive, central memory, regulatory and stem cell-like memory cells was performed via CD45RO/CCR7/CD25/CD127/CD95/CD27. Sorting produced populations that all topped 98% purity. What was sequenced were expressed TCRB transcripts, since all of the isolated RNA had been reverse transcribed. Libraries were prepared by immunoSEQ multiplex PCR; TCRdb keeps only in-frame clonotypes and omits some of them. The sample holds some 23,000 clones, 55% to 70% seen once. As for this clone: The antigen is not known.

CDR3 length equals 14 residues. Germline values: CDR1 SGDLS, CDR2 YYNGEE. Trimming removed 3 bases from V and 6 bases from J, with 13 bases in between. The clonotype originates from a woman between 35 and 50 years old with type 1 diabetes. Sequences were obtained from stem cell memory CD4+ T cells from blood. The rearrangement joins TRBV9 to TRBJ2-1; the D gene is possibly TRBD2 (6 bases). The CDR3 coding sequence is TGTGCCAGCAGCGGCGGACTACCTGTCAATGAGCAGTTCTTC. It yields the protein CASSGGLPVNEQFF.